This T cell receptor (beta chain) was profiled in a study of PD-1 blockade in mismatch repair-deficient tumors (dated by TCRdb to about 2017). For context, the study as a whole: Between late 2013 and 2016, the trial enrolled 86 consecutive patients with some twelve types of mismatch repair-deficient cancer, all of whom had received prior treatment and were progressing. Deep sequencing of TCR CDR3 regions was used to track tumor-associated T cell clones in peripheral blood of patients responding to PD-1 blockade. Overall study results and their limits: After pembrolizumab, tumor-resident clones, which were often undetectable in blood before treatment, expanded rapidly and then contracted, generally ahead of radiologic responses.

Looking up the germline V gene yields CDR1 MGHRA and CDR2 YSYEKL. Germline trimming: 0 bases from V, 8 bases from J; junction bases outside gene matches: 9. The CDR3 runs 16 amino acids, cysteine and phenylalanine included. The sequence is cut down to CDR3 DNA, 48 bases in frame from base 1. Library prep was done by the immunoSEQ multiplex PCR assay. TCRdb carries this immuneACCESS record with in-frame sequences only. Its versions omit some clonotypes, under half of them owing to an unresolved V gene in the studies checked, with the rest unexplained. This sample lists under 95,000 clones; over 70% were detected once. More than 2.5% of the sample goes to the ten largest clones. On this clone itself: No cognate antigen has been identified for it. Within one base of it there is no much larger clone, and no base qualities were kept.

The intended sense of this specimen's time point label: peripheral blood 12 weeks after first pembrolizumab dose. For each enrolled patient, mismatch repair deficiency was established using either polymerase chain reaction or immunohistochemistry. TCR sequencing was carried out for three patients who responded to pembrolizumab therapy. The phase II trial prospectively tested pembrolizumab PD-1 blockade in advanced mismatch repair-deficient cancers regardless of tissue of origin. Peripheral blood T cell samples were serially collected before and at multiple times after PD-1 blockade was started. Blood sampling time points were reported as weeks after the first dose of pembrolizumab.

Sequencing used peripheral blood, obtained 12 weeks after starting pembrolizumab. The sequence was collected from an adult with mismatch repair-deficient cancer. The sequence links TRBV4-1 to TRBJ1-4, with 7 junctional bases fitting TRBD1. The DNA sequence is given as TGCGCCAGCAGCCAAGAACCCGGCGGGACAGTCGAAAAACTGTTTTTT. Its protein is CASSQEPGGTVEKLFF.